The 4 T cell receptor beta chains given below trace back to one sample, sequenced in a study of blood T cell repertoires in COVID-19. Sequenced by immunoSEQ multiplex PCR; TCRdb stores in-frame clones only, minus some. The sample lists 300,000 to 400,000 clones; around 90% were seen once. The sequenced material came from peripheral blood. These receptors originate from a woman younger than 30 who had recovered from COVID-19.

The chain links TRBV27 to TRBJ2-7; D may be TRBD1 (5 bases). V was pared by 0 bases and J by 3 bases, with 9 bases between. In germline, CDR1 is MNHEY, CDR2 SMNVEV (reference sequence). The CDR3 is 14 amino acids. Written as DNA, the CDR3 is TGTGCCAGCAGTTTATCGGCGACAGACTACGAGCAGTACGTC. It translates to CASSLSATDYEQYV.

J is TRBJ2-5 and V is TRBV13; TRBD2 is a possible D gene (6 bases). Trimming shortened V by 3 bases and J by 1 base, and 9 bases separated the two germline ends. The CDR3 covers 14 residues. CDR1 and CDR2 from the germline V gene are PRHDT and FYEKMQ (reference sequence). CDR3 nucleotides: TGTGCCAGCAGCTTTCGCGGGGTCCAAGAGACCCAGTACTTC. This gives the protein CASSFRGVQETQYF.

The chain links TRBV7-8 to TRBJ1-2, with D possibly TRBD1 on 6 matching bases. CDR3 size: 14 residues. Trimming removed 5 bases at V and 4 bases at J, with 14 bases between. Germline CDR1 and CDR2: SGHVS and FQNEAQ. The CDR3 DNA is TGTGCCAGCAGCCTAATAACAGGGAGCTATGGCTACACCTTC. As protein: CASSLITGSYGYTF.

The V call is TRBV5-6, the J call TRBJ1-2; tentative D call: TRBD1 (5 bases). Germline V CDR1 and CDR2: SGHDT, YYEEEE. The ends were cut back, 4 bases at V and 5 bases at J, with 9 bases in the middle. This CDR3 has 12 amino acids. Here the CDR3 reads CASSQGGYGYTF. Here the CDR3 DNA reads TGTGCCAGCAGCCAGGGAGGATATGGCTACACCTTC.